These 4 T cell receptor beta chains were sequenced from one sample in a study of cytomegalovirus exposure and HLA in healthy donors. The PCR had 60 Vbeta and 13 Jbeta primers. Assay used: immunoSEQ multiplex PCR; TCRdb lists only in-frame clones, some missing. Of 110,000 or so clones listed, 75% to 85% are singletons. The sequenced sample consisted of PBMCs. The receptors were sampled from a man younger than 30 in good health and CMV-seronegative.

The chain is built from TRBV25-1 and TRBJ1-2; D possibly corresponds to TRBD1 (5 bases). The CDR3 runs 10 residues. Germline CDR1 reads MGHDK; CDR2 reads SYGVNS. The germline V and J ends were trimmed by 7 bases and 5 bases, with 5 bases remaining between them. The CDR3 DNA reads as TGTGCCAGCAAGGGGTATGGCTACACCTTC. Its protein product is CASKGYGYTF.

CDR3 loop: CASYGQGWLSNTEAFF. The CDR3 nucleotides read TGTGCCAGCTATGGACAGGGGTGGCTTTCGAACACTGAAGCTTTCTTT. V usage is TRBV18 and J usage is TRBJ1-1, with 9 bases aligning to TRBD1. The CDR3 has 16 residues. CDR1 and CDR2 from the germline V gene are KGHSH and LQKENI. After removal of 7 bases from V and 1 base from J, the junction contained 10 bases not matched to a gene.

A single count supports this clone. V is TRBV5-1 and J is TRBJ2-7; 12 bases align to TRBD2. The V gene end was trimmed by 4 bases and the J gene end by 6 bases; junction bases not matched to a gene: 5. This CDR3 spans 14 amino acids. Per germline, CDR1 SGHRS and CDR2 YFSETQ. The CDR3 reads CASSPSGRVGEQYF. The CDR3 DNA is TGCGCCAGCAGCCCTAGCGGGAGGGTGGGCGAGCAGTACTTC.

Worth noting for this clone: An end of the junction differs from the germline gene, which may be a read error. DNA of the CDR3: TGTTCCAGCAGCTCCAGGGACAGGGGGCATGGGGACTATGGCTACACCTTC. Amino acid sequence: CSSSSRDRGHGDYGYTF. This rearrangement joins TRBV7-9 to TRBJ1-2; 12 nucleotides match TRBD1. Germline CDR1 reads SEHNR; CDR2 reads FQNEAQ (reference sequence). The CDR3 sequence is 17 residues long.